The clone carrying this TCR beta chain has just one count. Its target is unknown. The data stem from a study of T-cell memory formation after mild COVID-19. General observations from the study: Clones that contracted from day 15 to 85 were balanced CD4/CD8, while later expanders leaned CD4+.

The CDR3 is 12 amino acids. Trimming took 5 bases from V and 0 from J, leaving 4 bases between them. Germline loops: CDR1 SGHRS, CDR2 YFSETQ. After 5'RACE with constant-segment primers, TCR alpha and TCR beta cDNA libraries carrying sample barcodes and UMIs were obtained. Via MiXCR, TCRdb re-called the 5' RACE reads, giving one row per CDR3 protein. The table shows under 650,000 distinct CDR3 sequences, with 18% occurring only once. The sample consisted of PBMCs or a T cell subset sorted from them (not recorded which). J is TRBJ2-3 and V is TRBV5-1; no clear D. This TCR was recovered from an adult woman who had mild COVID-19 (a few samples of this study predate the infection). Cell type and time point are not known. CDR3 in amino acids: CASRFSTDTQYF. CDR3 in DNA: TGCGCCAGCAGATTTAGCACAGATACGCAGTATTTT.